One and the same sample provided the 32 T cell receptor beta chains below, sequenced in a study of CD8 T cells in ankylosing spondylitis. TCRdb analysed the 5' RACE reads with MiXCR anew, one entry per CDR3 protein. This sample has 150,000 to 250,000 distinct CDR3 sequences; 9.5% to 15% occur once, and the top ten carry 16%. Sequencing used blood, either unsorted or a sorted T cell fraction (not recorded which). The receptor source for this set is a male donor with ankylosing spondylitis or in good health (not recorded which).

The chain combines TRBV7-7 with TRBJ2-5; D is unresolved. Germline V gives CDR1 SSHAT, CDR2 FNYEAQ (reference sequence). Trimming cost V 4 bases and J 5 bases, with 11 bases left between them. This CDR3 comprises 13 residues. The CDR3 here is CASSSRPKETQYF. The CDR3 DNA sequence: TGTGCCAGCAGCTCCAGACCGAAGGAGACCCAGTACTTC.

This chain links TRBV5-1 with TRBJ2-1; 9 bases line up with TRBD1. Per germline, CDR1 SGHRS and CDR2 YFSETQ. This CDR3 spans 15 amino acids. The V and J ends lost 4 bases and 8 bases, in that order; junction bases with no gene match: 10. The CDR3 is CASSDPGQGEDEQFF. CDR3 nucleotide sequence: TGCGCCAGCAGCGATCCGGGACAGGGAGAGGATGAGCAGTTCTTC.

At least ten counts were recorded for this clonotype. This chain connects TRBV4-1 to TRBJ2-7; perhaps TRBD1 as D (6 bases). The CDR3 has 15 residues. Germline-derived CDR1 and CDR2 are MGHRA and YSYEKL. Trimming took off 4 bases at V and 2 bases at J, with 15 bases between the two ends. This CDR3 reads CASSLDRQDAYEQYF. CDR3 sequence (DNA): TGCGCCAGCAGCCTCGACAGACAGGACGCCTACGAGCAGTACTTC.

The V gene is TRBV15, the J gene TRBJ2-5; perhaps TRBD2 as D (6 bases). CDR1 is LNHNV, CDR2 YYDKDF, per germline (reference sequence). The CDR3 has 16 amino acids. Trimming stripped 6 bases from V and 2 bases from J, with 19 bases between. The CDR3 region has the DNA TGTGCCACCAGTACGCCCGCCGCCAGCGGGCAAGAGACCCAGTACTTC. It encodes CATSTPAASGQETQYF. The full variable domain, rest sourced from reference TRBV15 and TRBJ2-5, is DAMVIQNPRYQVTQFGKPVTLSCSQTLNHNVMYWYQQKSSQAPKLLFHYYDKDFNNEADTPDNFQSRRPNTSFCFLDIRSPGLGDTAMYLCATSTPAASGQETQYFGPGTRLLVL.

The V gene is TRBV20-1, the J gene TRBJ2-3, with TRBD1 matching 7 bases. Germline CDR1 and CDR2: DFQATT and SNEGSKA (reference sequence). The CDR3 extends over 13 amino acids. Unmatched junction bases numbered 16, after V lost 6 bases and J lost 13 bases. As DNA, the CDR3 is TGCAGTGCCGCAGACAGGGAACCTTTAGGGGAGTATTTT. Translated: CSAADREPLGEYF.

This clonotype was observed a few times. The V and J genes are TRBV4-1 and TRBJ2-7, with TRBD1 matching 10 bases. Per the germline V gene, CDR1 is MGHRA and CDR2 is YSYEKL. After removal of 0 bases from V and 2 bases from J, the junction contained 10 bases not matched to a gene. This CDR3 has 18 residues. DNA of the CDR3: TGCGCCAGCAGCCAAGATCCCGGGACAGGGGAACTAACCTACGAGCAGTACTTC. It specifies CASSQDPGTGELTYEQYF.

This clonotype was seen repeatedly, ten times or more. This chain connects TRBV12-3 or TRBV12-4 to TRBJ2-7, with 8 nucleotides matching TRBD1. CDR3 size: 15 residues. The trim removed 5 bases at V and 1 base at J, leaving 7 bases unmatched. The CDR3 loop is CASSPTGGSSYEQYF. The CDR3 nucleotides read TGTGCCAGCAGTCCTACAGGGGGGTCTTCCTACGAGCAGTACTTC.

This clonotype was seen more than once but under ten times. The gene calls are TRBV12-3 or TRBV12-4 and TRBJ1-1; the D is unclear. The CDR3 consists of 12 residues. Between the trimmed V and J ends, which lost 6 bases and 4 bases, there was a span of 9 bases. CDR3: CASRPDLTEAFF. The CDR3 DNA reads TGTGCCAGCAGACCGGACCTCACTGAAGCTTTCTTT.

The V gene is TRBV12-3 or TRBV12-4, the J gene TRBJ2-5; 11 bases are a match to TRBD2. With 3 bases clipped from V and 4 bases from J, the junction kept 1 base outside the gene matches. CDR3 size: 14 residues. The CDR3 region has the DNA TGTGCCAGCAGTTTCCTAGCGGGAGGAGAGACCCAGTACTTC. Residues: CASSFLAGGETQYF.

The chain combines TRBV6-2 or TRBV6-3 with TRBJ2-7, with no clear D. Trimming left V 6 bases short and J 0 bases short, with 12 bases between. This CDR3 region has 14 residues. Looked up from germline, CDR1 is MNHEY and CDR2 is SVGEGT. CDR3 residues: CASSPKGYSYEQYF. In nucleotides, the CDR3 is TGTGCCAGCAGCCCCAAGGGCTACTCCTACGAGCAGTACTTC.

The chain uses TRBV19 and TRBJ2-7, with D unclear. Trimming cost V 5 bases and J 6 bases, with 20 bases left between them. This CDR3 comprises 15 residues. Germline V gene lookup returns CDR1 LNHDA and CDR2 SQIVND (reference sequence). The CDR3 DNA reads as TGTGCCAGTAGTGGCCTTGGGGTCCCACCTACCGAGCAGTACTTC. Translated, it gives CASSGLGVPPTEQYF.

This clonotype was observed a handful of times. This sequence joins TRBV11-1 and TRBJ2-3; 7 bases agree with TRBD2. Germline CDR1 SGHAT, CDR2 FQDESV (reference sequence). V lost 5 bases and J lost 4; bases outside the gene matches: 18. The CDR3 is 18 amino acids. CDR3 bases: TGTGCCAGCAGCCCACCCCGTAGTGACGGGAGGATGGCAGATACGCAGTATTTT. It is translated as CASSPPRSDGRMADTQYF.

A few counts support this clonotype. This chain links TRBV7-9 with TRBJ1-2, with D perhaps TRBD1 (5 bases). Germline loops: CDR1 SEHNR, CDR2 FQNEAQ (reference sequence). The CDR3 totals 14 residues. V lost 1 base and J lost 2, with 8 bases in between. CDR3 in amino acids: CASSLGGVNYGYTF. CDR3 DNA sequence: TGTGCCAGCAGCTTAGGAGGGGTCAACTATGGCTACACCTTC.

This chain links TRBV10-1 with TRBJ2-1; no clear D gene. V lost 4 bases, J lost 7 bases, and 8 bases lay in between. Per the germline V gene, CDR1 is WNHNN and CDR2 is SYGVQD (reference sequence). The CDR3 extends over 12 amino acids. In DNA, the CDR3 is TGCGCCAGCAGTGTCGGTTCGAATGAGCAGTTCTTC. As protein: CASSVGSNEQFF.

This chain uses TRBV4-1 with TRBJ2-7; 10 bases are a match to TRBD2. Germline V gene data show CDR1 as MGHRA and CDR2 as YSYEKL. J lost 0 bases, V lost 4 bases, and 3 bases had no gene match. The CDR3 spans 15 residues. This CDR3 is CASSPGLATSYEQYF. DNA of the CDR3: TGCGCCAGCAGCCCGGGACTAGCGACCTCCTACGAGCAGTACTTC.

The chain employs TRBV3-1 and TRBJ2-7; 10 positions agree with TRBD1. The CDR3 runs to 12 residues. Losses at the gene ends were 8 bases for V and 7 bases for J; bases not matched to a gene: 5. Germline assignment: CDR1 LGHDT and CDR2 YNNKEL (reference sequence). The CDR3 here is CASRQGAEEQYF. The CDR3 nucleotides read TGTGCCAGCCGACAGGGGGCGGAGGAGCAGTACTTC.

This clonotype was seen more than once but under ten times. The rearrangement links TRBV2 to TRBJ2-3, with D perhaps matching TRBD1 (5 bases). The CDR3 has 14 residues. The V end was cut by 3 bases, the J end by 9 bases, with 16 bases between. Germline lookup yields CDR1 SNHLY and CDR2 FYNNEI. CDR3 DNA: TGTGCCAGCAGTGATAGGGGTGGGGCCCCCACGCAGTATTTT. It is translated as CASSDRGGAPTQYF.

This chain links TRBV6-1 with TRBJ2-7; possible D gene TRBD1, 5 bases. Germline CDR1 is MNHNS and CDR2 is SASEGT. This CDR3 spans 14 amino acids. With 7 bases removed from V and 5 bases from J, the gap between germline ends came to 18 bases. CDR3 DNA: TGTGCCAGCATGCCTGTGTTTGGGGCCCACGAGCAGTACTTC. Its protein is CASMPVFGAHEQYF.

This clonotype was picked up a small number of times. V is TRBV20-1 and J is TRBJ2-2; tentative D call: TRBD2 (6 bases). The CDR3 is 16 residues long. The germline gives CDR1 DFQATT, CDR2 SNEGSKA (reference sequence). V gave up 0 bases and J gave up 4 bases, with 15 bases separating them. CDR3 sequence: CSARDGERGSTGELFF. DNA for the CDR3: TGCAGTGCTAGAGATGGTGAACGGGGGAGCACCGGGGAGCTGTTTTTT.

This clonotype came up a few times. The rearrangement links TRBV7-8 to TRBJ1-1; TRBD1 is a possible D gene (5 bases). Germline V gene sequence: CDR1 SGHVS, CDR2 FQNEAQ. The V gene lost 5 bases and the J gene lost 1 base, with 17 bases spanning the gap. The CDR3 sequence is 16 residues long. This chain's CDR3 is CASSTRAGGGNTEAFF. CDR3 bases: TGTGCCAGCAGCACCCGTGCTGGGGGAGGGAACACTGAAGCTTTCTTT. Looking up the rest from reference TRBV7-8 and TRBJ1-1 gives the full variable domain: GAGVSQSPRYKVAKRGQDVALRCDPISGHVSLFWYQQALGQGPEFLTYFQNEAQLDKSGLPSDRFFAERPEGSVSTLKIQRTQQEDSAVYLCASSTRAGGGNTEAFFGQGTRLTVV.

This clonotype has a handful of counts. The chain combines TRBV12-3 or TRBV12-4 with TRBJ2-7; 7 nucleotides match TRBD2. The CDR3 has 15 residues. V was clipped by 3 bases and J by 2 bases; unmatched bases: 7. In nucleotides, the CDR3 is TGTGCCAGCAGTTTTGGTAGCGGGTCGACCTACGAGCAGTACTTC. Translated: CASSFGSGSTYEQYF.

This clonotype was counted a few times. The CDR3 region is CASKDSSYYGYTF. The CDR3 DNA reads TGTGCCAGCAAAGACAGCTCGTACTATGGCTACACCTTC. The chain has TRBV6-1 and TRBJ1-2, with a weak D call TRBD1 (5 bases). Germline V lookup: CDR1 MNHNS, CDR2 SASEGT. CDR3 size: 13 residues. Trimming took 7 bases from V and 3 from J, leaving 12 bases between them.

The chain combines TRBV25-1 with TRBJ2-2; D may be TRBD2 (5 bases). The CDR3 spans 12 residues. V shed 11 bases and J shed 5 bases, with 12 bases lying between them. Germline V gene sequence: CDR1 MGHDK, CDR2 SYGVNS. CDR3 loop: CAGGSGTGELFF. For the CDR3, the DNA is TGTGCCGGCGGGTCCGGGACCGGGGAGCTGTTTTTT.

In its sample, this clonotype was seen a few times. J is TRBJ2-3 and V is TRBV20-1; the D gene is possibly TRBD1 (6 bases). The CDR3 totals 13 residues. V was pared by 0 bases and J by 3 bases, with 7 bases between. Per germline, CDR1 DFQATT and CDR2 SNEGSKA (reference sequence). The DNA of the CDR3 is TGCAGTGCTAGAGAGCAGGGGACAGATACGCAGTATTTT. This gives the protein CSAREQGTDTQYF.

The chain carries TRBV7-2 and TRBJ2-7; perhaps TRBD2 as D (6 bases). CDR3 length: 16 amino acids. Per germline, CDR1 SGHTA and CDR2 FQGNSA. V shed 3 bases and J shed 2 bases, with 17 bases lying between them. The CDR3 spells CASSFGTSIPPYEQYF. CDR3 in DNA: TGTGCCAGCAGCTTTGGGACTTCTATCCCCCCCTACGAGCAGTACTTC.

The rearrangement links TRBV29-1 to TRBJ2-3; no clear D gene. Trimming removed 4 bases at V and 4 bases at J, with 12 bases between. This CDR3 contains 13 residues. Germline V gene data show CDR1 as SQVTM and CDR2 as ANQGSEA. The CDR3 spells CSVAPTTADTQYF. The CDR3, as DNA: TGCAGCGTTGCCCCTACCACCGCAGATACGCAGTATTTT.

This clonotype was detected only a few times. This chain uses TRBV25-1 with TRBJ1-1; D not certain. Germline CDR1 MGHDK, CDR2 SYGVNS. V was clipped by 2 bases and J by 1 base, with 8 bases between them. This CDR3 contains 14 residues. The CDR3: CASSEVTRNTEAFF. The CDR3 coding sequence is TGTGCCAGCAGTGAAGTAACCCGGAACACTGAAGCTTTCTTT. Full variable domain (missing parts from reference TRBV25-1 and TRBJ1-1): EADIYQTPRYLVIGTGKKITLECSQTMGHDKMYWYQQDPGMELHLIHYSYGVNSTEKGDLSSESTVSRIRTEHFPLTLESARPSHTSQYLCASSEVTRNTEAFFGQGTRLTVV.

This clonotype appeared many times. J is TRBJ2-7 and V is TRBV27; D is ambiguous. Germline CDR1 and CDR2: MNHEY and SMNVEV (reference sequence). This CDR3 has 13 residues. Trimming took 0 bases from V and 5 from J, leaving 8 bases between them. In DNA, the CDR3 is TGTGCCAGCAGTTTATCCTCCCGGGACGAGCAGTACTTC. Protein sequence: CASSLSSRDEQYF.

This clonotype was detected a few times. V and J are TRBV7-2 and TRBJ2-1, with D perhaps being TRBD1 or TRBD2 (5 bases each). Per germline, CDR1 SGHTA and CDR2 FQGNSA. V shed 4 bases and J shed 9 bases, with 10 bases lying between them. The CDR3 loop spans 12 amino acids. CDR3 bases: TGTGCCAGCAGCTCCGCAGGGACTGAGCAGTTCTTC. Translated: CASSSAGTEQFF. The full variable domain, with the rest looked up from reference TRBV7-2 and TRBJ2-1, is GAGVSQSPSNKVTEKGKDVELRCDPISGHTALYWYRQSLGQGLEFLIYFQGNSAPDKSGLPSDRFSAERTGGSVSTLTIQRTQQEDSAVYLCASSSAGTEQFFGPGTRLTVL.

This clonotype was seen ten or more times. This chain links TRBV4-1 with TRBJ2-1; D possibly corresponds to TRBD1 (5 bases). Germline V gene lookup returns CDR1 MGHRA and CDR2 YSYEKL. The CDR3 consists of 15 residues. V lost 0 bases, J lost 4 bases, and 10 bases lay in between. The chain's CDR3 is CASSQDPDKYNEQFF. CDR3 DNA: TGCGCCAGCAGCCAAGATCCGGACAAGTACAATGAGCAGTTCTTC.

The chain uses TRBV4-2 and TRBJ2-1; 9 bases align to TRBD1. The CDR3 spans 15 residues. Germline V gene lookup returns CDR1 LGHNA and CDR2 YNFKEQ. The V gene end was trimmed by 3 bases and the J gene end by 8 bases; junction bases not matched to a gene: 8. This CDR3 is CASSQHRGLGDEQFF. CDR3 coding DNA: TGTGCCAGCAGCCAGCACAGGGGGCTGGGCGATGAGCAGTTCTTC.

This clonotype has more than one count but fewer than ten. V gene TRBV12-3 or TRBV12-4 combines with J gene TRBJ1-2, with unresolved D. V was clipped by 2 bases and J by 2 bases, with 6 bases between them. The CDR3 spans 13 residues. The CDR3 reads CASSLTRNYGYTF. CDR3 DNA sequence: TGTGCCAGCAGTTTAACCAGAAACTATGGCTACACCTTC.